The T cell receptor (beta chain) described here comes from a study of blood T cell repertoires in COVID-19. About the research overall: Either two negative PCRs, clearance, or symptom resolution qualified Cohort 3 donors as recovered. Samples taken during acute and convalescent COVID-19 were collected in the United States, Italy and Spain. Sample material is recorded as cDNA or gDNA derived from T cells, B-cell-depleted T cells, or PBMCs.

The repertoire was sequenced with immunoSEQ multiplex PCR; TCRdb's copy has only in-frame clones and lacks some. Of a few hundred thousand clones listed, roughly nine tenths were seen once; the top ten hold approximately 3%. CDR1 SGHVS and CDR2 FQNEAQ come from the germline V gene. V shed 5 bases, J shed 1 base, and the junction held 5 bases outside the gene matches. The CDR3 is made up of 15 amino acids. Across about two dozen US areas, participants ranged in age from about 18 to 90 years. This sequence originates from a woman in her 50s in a cohort exposed to, infected with or recovered from COVID-19 (not recorded which). Sequencing used PBMCs or T cells enriched from blood (not recorded which). This chain joins TRBV7-8 and TRBJ2-4; 7 nucleotides line up with TRBD1. Here the CDR3 reads CASSRTGDAKNIQYF. In DNA, the CDR3 is TGTGCCAGCAGCAGAACAGGGGATGCCAAAAACATTCAGTACTTC.